The source of this T cell receptor beta chain is a study of blood T cell repertoires in COVID-19. Study at large: From T cells, B-cell-depleted T cells, or PBMCs came the material, which was cDNA or gDNA.

Germline CDR1 LNHDA, CDR2 SQIVND (reference sequence). With V trimmed by 6 bases and J by 2 bases, 3 bases remained unmatched. The CDR3 runs to 15 residues. Study processing details: Scientists estimated how many nucleated cells there were by amplifying reference gene primers. TCRdb's copy holds only in-frame clones and misses some; the assay was immunoSEQ multiplex PCR. The V and J calls and clone size are taken from that table; D and trimming were inferred from the DNA. The sample holds some 150,000 clones, 84% seen once. This TCR was sampled from a woman aged 45-60 years with acute or convalescent COVID-19. The sequenced sample consisted of peripheral blood. The chain couples TRBV19 to TRBJ2-2; TRBD1 matches at 10 bases. CDR3 nucleotides: TGTGCCAGTAGGCGACAGGGGGCCAACACCGGGGAGCTGTTTTTT. It encodes CASRRQGANTGELFF.